This T cell receptor beta chain appears in the sequencing data of a study of blood T cell repertoires in COVID-19. CDR3 length equals 15 residues. Germline V gene data show CDR1 as SNHLY and CDR2 as FYNNEI. The V gene end was trimmed by 3 bases and the J gene end by 7 bases; junction bases not matched to a gene: 5. Per the authors' pipeline: Reference gene primers were amplified, and this amplification served to estimate nucleated cell counts. The method was immunoSEQ multiplex PCR; TCRdb's version includes in-frame clones alone and lacks a portion of them. The DNA was the basis for D and trimming; V, J and clone size are from that table. The top ten hold roughly 1.1% of the sample, which has 100,000 to 150,000 clones, over 75% seen once.

This TCR derives from a woman aged 80 or over with acute or convalescent COVID-19. The rearrangement links TRBV2 to TRBJ1-6, with 8 bases that match TRBD1. Sequences were obtained from peripheral blood. The CDR3 DNA is TGTGCCAGCAGTGATGACAGGGGAGGAAATTCACCCCTCCACTTT. Its protein is CASSDDRGGNSPLHF.